The 4 T cell receptor beta chains below were found in one sample sequenced in a study of control samples from healthy donors and cancer patients. Generated by immunoSEQ multiplex PCR, the TCRdb table keeps only in-frame clones and is missing some. Of tens of thousands of clones listed, around nine tenths are singletons. Sequenced: PBMCs. These receptors were collected from a woman aged 45-60 years with colorectal cancer.

The chain has TRBV7-3 and TRBJ1-1; maybe TRBD1 (5 bases). The CDR3 spans 13 residues. In germline, CDR1 is SGHTA, CDR2 FQGTGA. The germline V and J ends were trimmed by 5 bases and 6 bases, with 13 bases remaining between them. The CDR3 protein is CASSRPGSPEAFF. The CDR3 DNA reads TGTGCCAGCAGCCGCCCAGGGTCCCCTGAAGCTTTCTTT.

The CDR3 DNA is TGCGCCAGCAGCTTGGCGGCTAGCGGGGGTAAAGAGACCCAGTACTTC. It translates to CASSLAASGGKETQYF. V usage is TRBV5-1 and J usage is TRBJ2-5; 10 nucleotides align to TRBD2. Germline CDR1 SGHRS, CDR2 YFSETQ. This CDR3 comprises 16 residues. Trimming at V came to 0 bases and at J to 3 bases, leaving 5 bases not matched to a gene.

The chain carries TRBV2 and TRBJ1-2; TRBD1 might be the D (5 bases). The length of the CDR3 is 14 residues. V was shortened by 1 base and J by 4 bases, with 10 bases between the two germline ends. CDR1 SNHLY and CDR2 FYNNEI come from the germline V gene. Here the CDR3 reads CASSEDQGPYGYTF. CDR3 bases: TGTGCCAGCAGTGAAGACCAGGGACCCTATGGCTACACCTTC.

The chain uses TRBV2 and TRBJ1-5; D might be TRBD1 (6 bases). V lost 4 bases to trimming and J lost 0 bases, with 10 bases between them. Germline CDR1 and CDR2: SNHLY and FYNNEI. There are 15 residues in the CDR3. In DNA, the CDR3 is TGTGCCAGCAGTGGGCAGGGGTCTAGCAATCAGCCCCAGCATTTT. Residues: CASSGQGSSNQPQHF.